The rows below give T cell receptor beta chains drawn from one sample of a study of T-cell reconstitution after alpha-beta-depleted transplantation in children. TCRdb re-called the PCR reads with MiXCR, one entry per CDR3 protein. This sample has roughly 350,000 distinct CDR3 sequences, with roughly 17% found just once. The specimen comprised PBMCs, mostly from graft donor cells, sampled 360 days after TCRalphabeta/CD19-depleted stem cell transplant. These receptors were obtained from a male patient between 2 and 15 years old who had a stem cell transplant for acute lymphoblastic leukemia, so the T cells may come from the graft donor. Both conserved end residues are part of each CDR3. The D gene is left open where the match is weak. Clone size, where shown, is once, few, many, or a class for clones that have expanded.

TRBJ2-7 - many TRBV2 TGTGCCAGCAGAAGCGGGCCAACCTACGAGCAGTACTTC CASRSGPTYEQYF
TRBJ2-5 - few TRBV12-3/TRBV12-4 TGTGCCAGCAGCCCGGGGACGTCAAAAGAGACCCAGTACTTC CASSPGTSKETQYF
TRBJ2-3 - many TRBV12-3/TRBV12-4 TGTGCCAGCAGCGACAGGGAGGTAGATACGCAGTATTTT CASSDREVDTQYF
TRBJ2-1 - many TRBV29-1 TGCAGCGTTGTGGAGACAGGGAGGTTTGAGCAGTTCTTC CSVVETGRFEQFF
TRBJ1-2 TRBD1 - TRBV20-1 TGCAGTGCTAGAGAGAACAGGGGGCTGGACTATGGCTACACCTTC CSARENRGLDYGYTF
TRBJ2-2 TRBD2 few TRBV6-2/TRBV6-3 TGTGCCAGCAGACTAGCGGGAGGCACCGGGGAGCTGTTTTTT CASRLAGGTGELFF
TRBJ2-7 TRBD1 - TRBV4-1 TGCGCCAGCAGCCAAGGTGGTCTGGATAGGACAGGGGGCCATGAGCAGTACTTC CASSQGGLDRTGGHEQYF
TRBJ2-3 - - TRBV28 TGTGCCAGCAGGGGGGTCCGAGCGGACACAGATACGCAGTATTTT CASRGVRADTDTQYF
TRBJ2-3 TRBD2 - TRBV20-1 TGCAGTGCTAGAGATACTAGCGGGAGTTCTCTAAATACGCAGTATTTT CSARDTSGSSLNTQYF
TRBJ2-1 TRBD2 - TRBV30 TGTGCCTGGAGTGTAGGGAGGGCTAGCGGGATGATCTTC CAWSVGRASGMIF
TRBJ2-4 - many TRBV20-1 TGCAGTGCTCCTCCGGCGGAGCTAGCCAAAAACATTCAGTACTTC CSAPPAELAKNIQYF
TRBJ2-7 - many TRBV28 TGTGCCAGCAATCAAACCCCCCAATCGGGAATCAGGGCCTTGACCGAGCAGTACTTC CASNQTPQSGIRALTEQYF
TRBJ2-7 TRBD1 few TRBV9 TGTGCCAGCAGCGTAGAGGGGACAGGGCCTTTGGAGCAGTACTTC CASSVEGTGPLEQYF
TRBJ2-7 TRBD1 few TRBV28 TGTGCCAGCCGTGAGACAGGGCGCGAGCAGTACTTC CASRETGREQYF
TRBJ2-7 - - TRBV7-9 TGTGCCAGCATCCGAACCGGGACATCCTACGAGCAGTACTTC CASIRTGTSYEQYF
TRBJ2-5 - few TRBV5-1 TGCGCCAGCAGCCAGGCTGGTGGCCTGCGGTACCAAGAGACCCAGTACTTC CASSQAGGLRYQETQYF
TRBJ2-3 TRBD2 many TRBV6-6 TGTGCCAGCCAACTAGCGGGCACAGATACGCAGTATTTT CASQLAGTDTQYF
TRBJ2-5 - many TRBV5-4 TGTGCCAGCAGCTTGAGCGATTGGGAGACCCAGTACTTC CASSLSDWETQYF
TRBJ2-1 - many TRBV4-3 TGCGCCAGCAGCCTATCCCCCGCTCCGAATGAGCAGTTCTTC CASSLSPAPNEQFF
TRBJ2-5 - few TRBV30 TGTGCCTGGAGTGTACCCCCTCCGCTCCTCCAAGAGACCCAGTACTTC CAWSVPPPLLQETQYF
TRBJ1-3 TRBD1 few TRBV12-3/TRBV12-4 TGTGCCAGCAGTTTACAGGGGGCTGGAAACACCATATATTTT CASSLQGAGNTIYF
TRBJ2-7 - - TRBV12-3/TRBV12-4 TGTGCCAGCACGGAAGCAGTCCCCCACGAGCAGTACTTC CASTEAVPHEQYF
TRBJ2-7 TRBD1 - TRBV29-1 TGCAGCGTTGAAGCGGGACAGGGCTCCTACGAGCAGTACTTC CSVEAGQGSYEQYF
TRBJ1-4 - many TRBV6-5 TGTGCCAGCAGTTACCATAGGGCAGGGGAGGAGGAAAAACTGTTTTTT CASSYHRAGEEEKLFF
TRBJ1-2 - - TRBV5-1 TGCGCCAGCACCCAGCAGACAGGCTATGGCTACACCTTC CASTQQTGYGYTF
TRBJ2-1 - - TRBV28 TGTGCCAGCAGTTTTTGGAGGAGGCTCTCGATCCGGGCGGGTACCAATGAGCAGTTCTTC CASSFWRRLSIRAGTNEQFF
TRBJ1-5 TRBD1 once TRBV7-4 TGTGCCAGCAACCTTAGAGGAGCTATTGGGACAGGGGAGTGCGATCAGCCCCAGCATTTT CASNLRGAIGTGECDQPQHF
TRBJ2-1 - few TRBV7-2 TGTGCCAGCAGCCAGGGGACGTCCTCCTACAATGAGCAGTTCTTC CASSQGTSSYNEQFF
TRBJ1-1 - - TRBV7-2 TGTGCCAGCAGCCCAGAGGGGTTAACTGAAGCTTTCTTT CASSPEGLTEAFF
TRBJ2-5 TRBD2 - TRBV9 TGTGCCAGCAGCGCCGGACTAGCGGGAGGAGAGACCCAGTACTTC CASSAGLAGGETQYF
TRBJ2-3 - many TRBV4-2 TGTGCCAGCAGCCCATTGAGAACAGATACGCAGTATTTT CASSPLRTDTQYF
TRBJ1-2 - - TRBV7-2 TGTGCCAGCAGCTTAGCGCGTGGTGGCTACACCTTC CASSLARGGYTF
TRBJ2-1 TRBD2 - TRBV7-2 TGTGCCAGCAGCTTAGTGAGTACTAGCGGTTATAATGAGCAGTTCTTC CASSLVSTSGYNEQFF
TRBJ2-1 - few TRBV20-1 TGCAGTGCGACGGCCCCTCGTTACTCCTACAATGAGCAGTTCTTC CSATAPRYSYNEQFF
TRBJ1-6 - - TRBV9 TGTGCCAGCAGCGTTGGGGGCTCCTATAATTCACCCCTCCACTTT CASSVGGSYNSPLHF
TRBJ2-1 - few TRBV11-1 TGTGCCAGCAGCTTAGCGCCGGGCCGAGGGTTATTGGGCCGCTCAGTAGAGCAGTTCTTC CASSLAPGRGLLGRSVEQFF
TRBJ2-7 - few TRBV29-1 TGCAGCGTTGCCCTGGGCACCTTCTACGAGCAGTACTTC CSVALGTFYEQYF
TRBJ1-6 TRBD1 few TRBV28 TGTGCCAGCAGCACCGGGACAGGGCCATGGGATTCACCCCTCCACTTT CASSTGTGPWDSPLHF
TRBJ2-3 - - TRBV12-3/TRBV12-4 TGTGCCAGCAGACCTGACGGGGGCTACACAGATACGCAGTATTTT CASRPDGGYTDTQYF
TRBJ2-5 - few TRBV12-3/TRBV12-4 TGTGCCAGCAGTCTCGGGGTTGGGGGATCCCAAGAGACCCAGTACTTC CASSLGVGGSQETQYF